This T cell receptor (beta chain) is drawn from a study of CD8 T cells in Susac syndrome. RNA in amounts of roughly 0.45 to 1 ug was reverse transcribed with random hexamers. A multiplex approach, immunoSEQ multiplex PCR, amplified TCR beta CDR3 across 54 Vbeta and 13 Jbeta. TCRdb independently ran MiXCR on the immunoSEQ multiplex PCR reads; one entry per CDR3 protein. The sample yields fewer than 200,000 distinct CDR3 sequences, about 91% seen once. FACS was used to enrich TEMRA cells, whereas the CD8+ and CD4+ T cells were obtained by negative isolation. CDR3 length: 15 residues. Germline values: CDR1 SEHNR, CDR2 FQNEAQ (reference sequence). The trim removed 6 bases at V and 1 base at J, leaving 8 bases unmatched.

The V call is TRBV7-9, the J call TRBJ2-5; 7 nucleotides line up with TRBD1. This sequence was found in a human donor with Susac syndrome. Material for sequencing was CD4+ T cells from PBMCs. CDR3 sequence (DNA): TGTGCCAGCAGAAAGACCGGGACAGTCCAAGAGACCCAGTACTTC. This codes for CASRKTGTVQETQYF.